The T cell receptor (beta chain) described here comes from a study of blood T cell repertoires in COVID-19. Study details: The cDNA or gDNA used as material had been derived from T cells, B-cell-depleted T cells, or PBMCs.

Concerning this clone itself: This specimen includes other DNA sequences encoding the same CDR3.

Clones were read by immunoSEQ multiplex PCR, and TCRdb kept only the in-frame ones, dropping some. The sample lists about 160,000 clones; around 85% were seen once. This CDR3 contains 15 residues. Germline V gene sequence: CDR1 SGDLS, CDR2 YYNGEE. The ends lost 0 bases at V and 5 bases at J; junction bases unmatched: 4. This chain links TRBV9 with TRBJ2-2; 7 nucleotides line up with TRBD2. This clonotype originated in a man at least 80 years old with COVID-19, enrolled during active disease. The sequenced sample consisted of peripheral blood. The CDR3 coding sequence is TGTGCCAGCAGCGTAGCGGGGGGACTTACCGGGGAGCTGTTTTTT. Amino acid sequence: CASSVAGGLTGELFF.